The next 26 T cell receptor beta chains were all read from a single sample in a study of cytomegalovirus exposure and HLA in healthy donors. With 60 Vbeta and 13 Jbeta primers, the PCR was carried out. Some clones are missing from TCRdb's copy, which holds only in-frame ones; the method was immunoSEQ multiplex PCR. The table lists approximately 70,000 clones. The sample comprised PBMCs. The receptors come from a female donor in good health and CMV-seropositive.

The chain employs TRBV10-1 and TRBJ1-2, with D perhaps TRBD1 (6 bases). Germline V gives CDR1 WNHNN, CDR2 SYGVQD (reference sequence). Between the trimmed V and J ends, which lost 8 bases and 0 bases, there was a span of 13 bases. The CDR3 covers 14 residues. CDR3 sequence (DNA): TGCGCCAGCTCACGGGACACTACTAACTATGGCTACACCTTC. Translating gives CASSRDTTNYGYTF.

The V gene is TRBV19, the J gene TRBJ1-1, with 11 bases that match TRBD1. The ends lost 9 bases at V and 3 bases at J; junction bases unmatched: 3. CDR1 is LNHDA and CDR2 is SQIVND in the germline V gene (reference sequence). The CDR3 length is 13 residues. CDR3 in DNA: TGTGCCAGACCGGGACAGGGGGACACTGAAGCTTTCTTT. Amino acid sequence: CARPGQGDTEAFF.

The gene calls are TRBV5-6 and TRBJ2-1; D possibly corresponds to TRBD1 (5 bases). The V end was cut by 1 base, the J end by 9 bases, with 8 bases between. From germline, CDR1 is SGHDT and CDR2 YYEEEE. This CDR3 has 12 amino acids. The CDR3 region has the DNA TGTGCCAGCAGCTTGTTCAGGGTTGAGCAGTTCTTC. It translates to CASSLFRVEQFF.

V and J are TRBV7-2 and TRBJ2-5, with a tentative D call TRBD2 (6 bases). V was pared by 3 bases and J by 2 bases, with 7 bases between. CDR3 length: 13 amino acids. CDR1 SGHTA and CDR2 FQGNSA come from the germline V gene. The CDR3 sequence is CASSFREQETQYF. The CDR3, as DNA: TGTGCCAGCAGCTTCCGGGAGCAAGAGACCCAGTACTTC.

The chain employs TRBV6-6 and TRBJ2-5; tentatively, D is TRBD2 (7 bases). V was cut by 2 bases and J by 4 bases, with 14 bases left in between. Germline-derived CDR1 and CDR2 are MNHNY and SVGAGI (reference sequence). The CDR3 is made up of 15 amino acids. CDR3 nucleotides: TGTGCCAGCAGTTACACCCACGGGGGGCGAGAGACCCAGTACTTC. It translates to CASSYTHGGRETQYF.

The chain links TRBV10-3 to TRBJ2-1; 7 positions agree with TRBD2. The CDR3 runs to 14 residues. The V segment lost 5 bases and the J segment 3 bases; nucleotides outside the gene matches: 4. The germline V gene encodes CDR1 ENHRY and CDR2 SYGVKD. The CDR3 loop is CAISTRDYYNEQFF. The CDR3 nucleotides read TGTGCCATCAGTACCCGGGACTACTACAATGAGCAGTTCTTC.

This rearrangement joins TRBV10-1 to TRBJ2-7; 8 nucleotides align to TRBD1. The germline V gene encodes CDR1 WNHNN and CDR2 SYGVQD (reference sequence). V gave up 8 bases and J gave up 4 bases; unmatched junction bases: 7. CDR3 length equals 13 residues. Written as DNA, the CDR3 is TGCGCCAGCCGAGGGACAGGTCCGTACGAGCAGTACTTC. Translating gives CASRGTGPYEQYF.

The chain combines TRBV9 with TRBJ2-1; 8 nucleotides line up with TRBD1. The V and J ends lost 6 bases and 1 base, in that order; junction bases with no gene match: 6. The germline V gene has CDR1 SGDLS and CDR2 YYNGEE. This CDR3 has 15 amino acids. CDR3 loop: CASTNTGGSYNEQFF. In DNA, the CDR3 is TGTGCCAGCACCAACACAGGGGGTTCCTACAATGAGCAGTTCTTC.

CDR3 in amino acids: CASSPGQIAYEQYF. Here the CDR3 DNA reads TGTGCCAGCTCACCGGGACAGATAGCCTACGAGCAGTACTTC. V is TRBV18 and J is TRBJ2-7, with 7 bases aligning to TRBD1. The CDR3 runs 14 residues. Germline V CDR1 and CDR2: KGHSH, LQKENI. The trim removed 3 bases at V and 2 bases at J, leaving 4 bases unmatched.

This chain uses TRBV4-1 with TRBJ2-7; a possible D gene is TRBD1 (6 bases). V was cut by 3 bases and J by 2 bases, with 14 bases left in between. Germline V gene lookup returns CDR1 MGHRA and CDR2 YSYEKL. The CDR3 loop spans 15 amino acids. For the CDR3, the DNA is TGCGCCAGCAGCCATTACGAGGCAGGGGCCTACGAGCAGTACTTC. Residues: CASSHYEAGAYEQYF.

The V gene is TRBV28, the J gene TRBJ2-1; D unclear. CDR3 size: 16 residues. The V gene lost 9 bases and the J gene lost 0 bases, with 18 bases spanning the gap. CDR1 is MDHEN and CDR2 is SYDVKM in the germline V gene. This CDR3 reads CASPPRPTHSYNEQFF. DNA of the CDR3: TGTGCCAGTCCCCCCCGCCCTACTCACTCCTACAATGAGCAGTTCTTC. The full variable domain, with the rest looked up from reference TRBV28 and TRBJ2-1, is DVKVTQSSRYLVKRTGEKVFLECVQDMDHENMFWYRQDPGLGLRLIYFSYDVKMKEKGDIPEGYSVSREKKERFSLILESASTNQTSMYLCASPPRPTHSYNEQFFGPGTRLTVL.

The chain employs TRBV18 and TRBJ2-3; 9 positions match TRBD2. Germline V CDR1 and CDR2: KGHSH, LQKENI. With V trimmed by 8 bases and J by 1 base, 10 bases remained unmatched. The CDR3 consists of 16 residues. In DNA, the CDR3 is TGTGCCAGCAAGAGACCCAGCGGGGGGCGCACAGATACGCAGTATTTT. Protein: CASKRPSGGRTDTQYF.

This chain uses TRBV5-4 with TRBJ2-7, with D maybe TRBD2 (7 bases). V was trimmed by 0 bases and J by 4 bases, leaving 14 bases between them. Germline values: CDR1 SGHNT, CDR2 YYREEE (reference sequence). This CDR3 region has 15 residues. The CDR3 nucleotides read TGTGCCAGCAGCTTGGCAGAGGGAGGGGGATACGAGCAGTACTTC. It translates to CASSLAEGGGYEQYF.

The genes are TRBV6-6 and TRBJ2-1; 7 nucleotides match TRBD2. Germline lookup yields CDR1 MNHNY and CDR2 SVGAGI (reference sequence). The CDR3 sequence is 15 residues long. Trimming removed 5 bases from V and 4 bases from J; junction bases left unmatched: 8. CDR3: CASSTTSEGYNEQFF. In nucleotides, the CDR3 is TGTGCCAGCAGTACTACTAGCGAGGGATACAATGAGCAGTTCTTC.

The chain employs TRBV13 and TRBJ2-7, with D unclear. The CDR3 is made up of 13 amino acids. V shed 5 bases and J shed 2 bases, with 10 bases lying between them. Germline V gives CDR1 PRHDT, CDR2 FYEKMQ (reference sequence). CDR3: CASSRGPAYEQYF. For the CDR3, the DNA is TGTGCCAGCAGCCGTGGGCCCGCCTACGAGCAGTACTTC.

The gene calls are TRBV28 and TRBJ2-1; 7 nucleotides match TRBD2. The junction had 7 bases not matched to a gene; V was cut back by 5 bases and J by 6 bases. The germline V gene encodes CDR1 MDHEN and CDR2 SYDVKM. The CDR3 runs to 14 residues. The CDR3 sequence is CASSNWTSPNEQFF. The CDR3 DNA follows: TGTGCCAGCAGTAACTGGACTAGTCCCAATGAGCAGTTCTTC.

V usage is TRBV7-9 and J usage is TRBJ1-2; D possibly corresponds to TRBD1 (5 bases). The V gene's germline CDR1 is SEHNR and CDR2 FQNEAQ (reference sequence). This CDR3 has 13 residues. V dropped 1 base and J dropped 4 bases, with 7 bases sitting between them. The CDR3 sequence: CASSLETGYGYTF. Here the CDR3 DNA reads TGTGCCAGCAGCTTAGAAACAGGCTATGGCTACACCTTC.

CDR3: CASSRQGASGYTF. As DNA, the CDR3 is TGCGCCAGCAGCCGACAGGGGGCAAGTGGCTACACCTTC. The genes are TRBV4-3 and TRBJ1-2; 10 bases match TRBD1. The CDR3 is made up of 13 amino acids. The V and J ends lost 4 bases and 7 bases, in that order; junction bases with no gene match: 3. The germline V gene has CDR1 LGHNA and CDR2 YSLEER.

The rearrangement uses TRBV29-1 and TRBJ1-1; 7 bases agree with TRBD1. V was pared by 3 bases and J by 0 bases, with 4 bases of the junction left unmatched. Per germline, CDR1 SQVTM and CDR2 ANQGSEA. This CDR3 is 14 amino acids long. The CDR3 loop reads CSVETGPLNTEAFF. In DNA form, the CDR3 reads TGCAGCGTTGAGACAGGGCCATTGAACACTGAAGCTTTCTTT.

The V and J genes are TRBV4-1 and TRBJ2-5, with 8 positions matching TRBD1. CDR3 length: 15 amino acids. With V trimmed by 1 base and J by 4 bases, 5 bases remained unmatched. Germline values: CDR1 MGHRA, CDR2 YSYEKL. The CDR3 sequence: CASSQVLTGGETQYF. Written as DNA, the CDR3 is TGCGCCAGCAGCCAAGTCTTAACAGGGGGAGAGACCCAGTACTTC.

The chain joins TRBV4-1 to TRBJ2-3; possible D gene TRBD2, 6 bases. The germline V gene encodes CDR1 MGHRA and CDR2 YSYEKL. V lost 2 bases, J lost 1 base, and 16 bases lay in between. The CDR3 has 17 residues. CDR3 residues: CASSQTPVGEGTDTQYF. CDR3 nucleotides: TGCGCCAGCAGCCAAACCCCCGTCGGGGAGGGCACAGATACGCAGTATTTT.

V usage is TRBV11-2 and J usage is TRBJ2-7, with TRBD1 as a possible D gene (6 bases). Trimming took 5 bases from V and 1 from J, leaving 12 bases between them. Germline CDR1 reads SGHAT; CDR2 reads FQNNGV. The CDR3 loop spans 14 amino acids. As DNA, the CDR3 is TGTGCCAGCAGCCTGGGGGCAGTTTCCTACGAGCAGTACTTC. Its protein product is CASSLGAVSYEQYF.

This chain connects TRBV5-1 to TRBJ2-7; the match to TRBD1 covers 7 bases. Germline values: CDR1 SGHRS, CDR2 YFSETQ. CDR3 size: 18 residues. Unmatched junction bases numbered 13, after V lost 1 base and J lost 0 bases. The CDR3 DNA is TGCGCCAGCAGCTTGTCCCAGTCCACGGACAGGCTCTCCTACGAGCAGTACTTC. Its protein product is CASSLSQSTDRLSYEQYF.

The V call is TRBV5-1, the J call TRBJ2-1; maybe TRBD1 (5 bases). The germline gives CDR1 SGHRS, CDR2 YFSETQ. The V gene lost 1 base and the J gene lost 6 bases, with 14 bases spanning the gap. The CDR3 spans 15 residues. CDR3 residues: CASSLRQGPSNEQFF. CDR3 DNA sequence: TGCGCCAGCAGCTTGAGGCAGGGTCCCTCCAATGAGCAGTTCTTC.

V and J are TRBV28 and TRBJ2-2, with 12 bases that match TRBD2. The CDR3 loop spans 16 amino acids. Trimming took 4 bases from V and 4 from J; bases not matched to a gene: 4. The germline V gene has CDR1 MDHEN and CDR2 SYDVKM. The CDR3 coding sequence is TGTGCCAGCAGTTCAACTAGCGGGAGGTTCACCGGGGAGCTGTTTTTT. Translation gives CASSSTSGRFTGELFF.

The chain employs TRBV7-8 and TRBJ2-1, with 7 nucleotides matching TRBD2. The J segment lost 0 bases and the V segment lost 0 bases, leaving 5 bases of the junction unmatched. The CDR3 runs 17 residues. Germline V gives CDR1 SGHVS, CDR2 FQNEAQ. The CDR3: CASSLATGGSSYNEQFF. The CDR3 nucleotides read TGTGCCAGCAGCTTAGCGACGGGGGGAAGCTCCTACAATGAGCAGTTCTTC.